The 2 T cell receptor beta chains below come from one sample, sequenced in a study of CD8+ T cells in alopecia areata. Extraction and reverse transcription of RNA yielded cDNA as the sequencing template. Only in-frame clones appear in the TCRdb table, and some are missing; sequencing was by immunoSEQ multiplex PCR. Among approximately 280,000 clones, 58% were seen once, and the ten largest hold more than 1.5%. Treatment given: oral pan-JAK inhibitor, 5-10 mg twice daily. The source was CD4+ T cells sorted from blood, collected at week 24, from a patient treated with tofacitinib. These receptor sequences come from a human donor with alopecia areata.

This clone was counted a few times. This chain uses TRBV29-1 with TRBJ2-3; D might be TRBD1 or TRBD2, each matching 5 bases. Trimming left V 4 bases short and J 2 bases short, with 10 bases between. Germline V gene data show CDR1 as SQVTM and CDR2 as ANQGSEA. The CDR3 covers 13 residues. CDR3 sequence reads: CSVVGTYTDTQYF. The CDR3, as DNA: TGCAGCGTTGTGGGGACCTACACAGATACGCAGTATTTT.

V and J are TRBV30 and TRBJ1-1; D is perhaps TRBD1 (5 bases). This CDR3 comprises 14 residues. Trimming stripped 2 bases from V and 1 base from J, with 11 bases between. The V gene's germline CDR1 is GTSNPN and CDR2 SVGIG (reference sequence). CDR3 DNA: TGTGCCTGGAGTCCCGGGACCCGGAACACTGAAGCTTTCTTT. The encoded protein is CAWSPGTRNTEAFF. Supplemented by reference TRBV30 and TRBJ1-1, the full variable domain reads SQTIHQWPATLVQPVGSPLSLECTVEGTSNPNLYWYRQAAGRGLQLLFYSVGIGQISSEVPQNLSASRPQDRQFILSSKKLLLSDSGFYLCAWSPGTRNTEAFFGQGTRLTVV.